One and the same sample provided the 14 T cell receptor beta chains below, sequenced in a study of blood T cell repertoires in COVID-19 (dated by TCRdb to about 2020). Library method: the immunoSEQ multiplex PCR assay. Here the immuneACCESS table is served through TCRdb, limited to in-frame sequences with V and J called. Missing clones are a known gap in these copies; in checked studies unresolved V genes cover under half, and the rest lacks a known reason. The sample table contains around 320,000 clones; only one count was recorded for roughly 89% of them. 11% of the sample comes from the top ten. Sequencing was performed on peripheral blood. These receptors were collected from a woman in her 30s with COVID-19, enrolled during active disease.

The J gene is TRBJ1-5, the V gene TRBV19; D might be TRBD1 (6 bases). The CDR3 sequence is 14 residues long. Trimming left V 1 base short and J 6 bases short, with 10 bases between. The germline V gene encodes CDR1 LNHDA and CDR2 SQIVND (reference sequence). The CDR3, as DNA: TGTGCCAGTAGTATAGTCTCAGGGGCTCAGCCCCAGCATTTT. This sequence encodes CASSIVSGAQPQHF.

The chain couples TRBV6-2 or TRBV6-3 to TRBJ2-2; 7 bases fit TRBD1. The CDR3 has 14 amino acids. With V trimmed by 5 bases and J by 4 bases, 4 bases remained unmatched. CDR1 is MNHEY and CDR2 is SVGEGT in the germline V gene. The CDR3: CASSPRTGTGELFF. The CDR3 DNA sequence: TGTGCCAGCAGTCCCAGGACAGGCACCGGGGAGCTGTTTTTT.

V gene TRBV2 combines with J gene TRBJ2-7, with 8 nucleotides matching TRBD1. The germline CDR1 and CDR2 sequences are SNHLY and FYNNEI. CDR3 length equals 12 residues. The CDR3 spells CAHRTGRYEQYF. The CDR3, as DNA: TGTGCACACAGGACAGGGAGGTACGAGCAGTACTTC.

The CDR3 loop reads CASRSQGQGKLFF. The DNA of the CDR3 is TGTGCCAGCAGATCTCAGGGGCAGGGAAAACTGTTTTTT. The chain recombines TRBV12-3 or TRBV12-4 with TRBJ1-4, with a weak D call TRBD1 (6 bases). The CDR3 is 13 amino acids. V was shortened by 6 bases and J by 10 bases, with 15 bases between the two germline ends.

V and J are TRBV28 and TRBJ1-2, with D uncertain. The CDR3 length is 13 residues. Trimming pared 4 bases from V and 6 bases from J, leaving 12 bases between. The germline V gene encodes CDR1 MDHEN and CDR2 SYDVKM. The CDR3 region is CASSSHQEDGYTF. The CDR3 DNA reads as TGTGCCAGCAGTTCCCATCAGGAAGATGGCTACACCTTC.

This chain uses TRBV7-8 with TRBJ1-2; 8 nucleotides agree with TRBD1. Per the germline V gene, CDR1 is SGHVS and CDR2 is FQNEAQ. The CDR3 length is 15 residues. With 4 bases clipped from V and 3 bases from J, the junction kept 7 bases outside the gene matches. The DNA of the CDR3 is TGTGCCAGCAGCTACTCAGGGGGCTACTACTATGGCTACACCTTC. It codes for CASSYSGGYYYGYTF.

V usage is TRBV3-1 (or the pseudogene TRBV3-2) and J usage is TRBJ2-1; D gene ambiguous. The germline gives CDR1 LGHDT, CDR2 YNNKEL (reference sequence). The CDR3 extends over 13 amino acids. V was cut by 1 base and J by 7 bases, with 8 bases left in between. The CDR3 coding sequence is TGTGCCAGCAGCCAAGGAGCTAGTAATGAGCAGTTCTTC. Translated: CASSQGASNEQFF.

This clone appeared a single time. The chain employs TRBV6-5 and TRBJ1-2; 8 bases are a match to TRBD1. In germline, CDR1 is MNHEY, CDR2 SVGAGI. The length of the CDR3 is 14 residues. Unmatched junction bases numbered 3, after V lost 0 bases and J lost 6 bases. The CDR3 reads CASSYSRGLDGYTF. In DNA, the CDR3 is TGTGCCAGCAGTTACTCCAGGGGGCTCGATGGCTACACCTTC.

V usage is TRBV9 and J usage is TRBJ2-1; 9 bases line up with TRBD2. CDR3 length equals 16 residues. After removal of 0 bases from V and 2 bases from J, the junction contained 3 bases not matched to a gene. Per germline, CDR1 SGDLS and CDR2 YYNGEE. CDR3: CASSVAGLAAYNEQFF. DNA of the CDR3: TGTGCCAGCAGCGTAGCGGGACTAGCTGCCTACAATGAGCAGTTCTTC.

This clone was recorded a few times. The rearrangement joins TRBV29-1 to TRBJ2-7; D ambiguous. V was trimmed by 7 bases and J by 0 bases, leaving 13 bases between them. This CDR3 comprises 13 residues. CDR1 and CDR2 from the germline V gene are SQVTM and ANQGSEA. The CDR3 here is CSGYLGASYEQYF. CDR3 DNA sequence: TGCAGCGGGTATCTCGGAGCCTCCTACGAGCAGTACTTC.

This chain uses TRBV19 with TRBJ2-1, with D uncertain. The V end lost 7 bases, the J end lost 0 bases, and 16 bases lay between the germline ends. This CDR3 spans 16 amino acids. The germline CDR1 and CDR2 sequences are LNHDA and SQIVND (reference sequence). CDR3 protein: CASTNLWRSSYNEQFF. The CDR3 region has the DNA TGTGCCAGTACCAATCTCTGGCGGAGCTCCTACAATGAGCAGTTCTTC.

The J gene is TRBJ1-5, the V gene TRBV3-1 (or the pseudogene TRBV3-2); TRBD1 is a possible D gene (6 bases). The CDR3 loop spans 17 amino acids. Trimming took 4 bases from V and 2 from J, leaving 18 bases between them. The germline CDR1 and CDR2 sequences are LGHDT and YNNKEL (reference sequence). CDR3 sequence (DNA): TGTGCCAGCAGCCCAGGGGTGCGAGTTCGGGGCAATCAGCCCCAGCATTTT. Translation: CASSPGVRVRGNQPQHF.

This rearrangement joins TRBV5-1 to TRBJ1-2; TRBD1 might be the D (6 bases). Trimming removed 6 bases at V and 8 bases at J, with 11 bases between. The CDR3 length is 11 residues. The germline CDR1 and CDR2 sequences are SGHRS and YFSETQ. CDR3 loop: CASTTGSGYTF. The CDR3, as DNA: TGCGCCAGCACCACAGGGTCCGGCTACACCTTC.

The chain joins TRBV14 to TRBJ1-1, with D unresolved. Trimming removed 4 bases at V and 6 bases at J, with 18 bases between. Germline V gene data show CDR1 as SGHDN and CDR2 as FVKESK. The length of the CDR3 is 15 residues. CDR3 loop: CASSPLGEVGAEAFF. The CDR3 coding sequence is TGTGCCAGCAGCCCCCTAGGAGAGGTTGGCGCTGAAGCTTTCTTT. Drawing the rest from reference TRBV14 and TRBJ1-1, the complete variable domain is EAGVTQFPSHSVIEKGQTVTLRCDPISGHDNLYWYRRVMGKEIKFLLHFVKESKQDESGMPNNRFLAERTGGTYSTLKVQPAELEDSGVYFCASSPLGEVGAEAFFGQGTRLTVV.